This entry lists 28 T cell receptor beta chains sequenced from one sample in a study. Libraries were prepared by immunoSEQ multiplex PCR; TCRdb keeps only in-frame clonotypes and omits some of them. Of approximately 70,000 clones in the sample, just under 95% were seen once. Sequences were obtained from PBMCs. The receptors here all came from a man in his forties with rheumatoid arthritis.

The V call is TRBV7-9, the J call TRBJ1-5; D is possibly TRBD1 (6 bases). Trimming stripped 6 bases from V and 7 bases from J, with 10 bases between. This CDR3 region has 12 residues. CDR1 and CDR2 (germline): SEHNR, FQNEAQ (reference sequence). CDR3 sequence reads: CASSPGDQPQHF. In DNA, the CDR3 is TGTGCCAGCAGTCCAGGGGACCAGCCCCAGCATTTT.

The CDR3 loop reads CASTLEGNYGYTF. CDR3 in DNA: TGTGCCAGCACCCTTGAGGGTAACTATGGCTACACCTTC. The chain has TRBV6-5 and TRBJ1-2; no clear D. With 7 bases removed from V and 1 base from J, the gap between germline ends came to 10 bases. The germline gives CDR1 MNHEY, CDR2 SVGAGI. CDR3 length: 13 residues.

CDR3 amino acids: CASSLLASGSGEQFF. The CDR3 nucleotides are TGTGCCAGCAGTTTATTGGCTAGCGGGAGCGGGGAGCAGTTCTTC. The genes are TRBV27 and TRBJ2-1; TRBD2 matches 10 bases. CDR1 is MNHEY and CDR2 is SMNVEV in the germline V gene (reference sequence). The V segment lost 1 base and the J segment 10 bases; nucleotides outside the gene matches: 7. This CDR3 is 15 amino acids long.

The CDR3 nucleotides are TGTGCCAGCAGCACCCTTCGGACTAGCGGCACAGATACGCAGTATTTT. Its translation is CASSTLRTSGTDTQYF. V gene TRBV5-4 combines with J gene TRBJ2-3, with TRBD2 matching 9 bases. This CDR3 is built from 16 residues. After removal of 4 bases from V and 1 base from J, the junction contained 7 bases not matched to a gene. Germline V gives CDR1 SGHNT, CDR2 YYREEE (reference sequence).

V usage is TRBV11-2 and J usage is TRBJ2-1; D is unresolved. V lost 2 bases and J lost 8, with 4 bases in between. Germline-derived CDR1 and CDR2 are SGHAT and FQNNGV. This CDR3 is built from 11 residues. The CDR3 is CASSLIYEQFF. The CDR3 region has the DNA TGTGCCAGCAGCTTAATCTATGAGCAGTTCTTC. Drawing the rest from reference TRBV11-2 and TRBJ2-1, the complete variable domain is EAGVAQSPRYKIIEKRQSVAFWCNPISGHATLYWYQQILGQGPKLLIQFQNNGVVDDSQLPKDRFSAERLKGVDSTLKIQPAKLEDSAVYLCASSLIYEQFFGPGTRLTVL.

In this sample, this clone turned up a few times. The rearrangement links TRBV6-5 to TRBJ1-2; TRBD1 aligns across 9 bases. V was pared by 3 bases and J by 2 bases, with 4 bases of the junction left unmatched. The length of the CDR3 is 15 residues. Germline CDR1 reads MNHEY; CDR2 reads SVGAGI. CDR3 DNA: TGTGCCAGCAGTTATGGGGGACAGGGAAACTATGGCTACACCTTC. Amino acid sequence: CASSYGGQGNYGYTF.

The J gene is TRBJ1-3, the V gene TRBV9; D remains ambiguous. From germline, CDR1 is SGDLS and CDR2 YYNGEE. V lost 0 bases to trimming and J lost 6 bases, with 19 bases between them. The CDR3 contains 17 residues. The CDR3 sequence: CASSVVAASIPENTIYF. The CDR3 DNA sequence: TGTGCCAGCAGCGTAGTGGCGGCCAGTATTCCTGAAAACACCATATATTTT.

This CDR3 is CAISAGSREQYF. The DNA for the CDR3 is TGTGCCATCAGCGCTGGAAGCCGGGAGCAGTACTTC. The chain is built from TRBV10-3 and TRBJ2-7; D is undetermined. The CDR3 spans 12 residues. The germline V and J ends were trimmed by 6 bases and 7 bases, with 13 bases remaining between them. From germline, CDR1 is ENHRY and CDR2 SYGVKD.

V and J are TRBV6-5 and TRBJ1-4, with TRBD1 matching 9 bases. The germline CDR1 and CDR2 sequences are MNHEY and SVGAGI. The J segment lost 7 bases and the V segment lost 6 bases, leaving 6 bases of the junction unmatched. The CDR3 runs to 14 residues. The CDR3 DNA is TGTGCCAGCAGCCGGACAGGGGCGGTTGAAAAACTGTTTTTT. Translation: CASSRTGAVEKLFF.

This rearrangement joins TRBV6-4 to TRBJ1-6; D might be TRBD1 (5 bases). Trimming took off 3 bases at V and 9 bases at J, with 15 bases between the two ends. This CDR3 spans 15 amino acids. CDR1 MRHNA and CDR2 SNTAGT come from the germline V gene. CDR3 protein: CASSEGAGSGSPLHF. DNA of the CDR3: TGTGCCAGCAGTGAAGGGGCAGGGAGCGGTTCACCCCTCCACTTT.

The chain carries TRBV28 and TRBJ1-3; the D gene is possibly TRBD1 (6 bases). Germline V gene sequence: CDR1 MDHEN, CDR2 SYDVKM. V gave up 5 bases and J gave up 0 bases, with 20 bases separating them. This CDR3 comprises 18 residues. CDR3 nucleotides: TGTGCCAGCAGTCCCTCGGGCAAGGGGACAATCTCTGGAAACACCATATATTTT. Its translation: CASSPSGKGTISGNTIYF.

The chain employs TRBV19 and TRBJ1-5; D is uncertain. The CDR3 is 13 residues long. Germline CDR1 and CDR2: LNHDA and SQIVND (reference sequence). V lost 5 bases, J lost 4 bases, and 9 bases lay in between. For the CDR3, the DNA is TGTGCCAGTAGTCTCCAGGTGAATCAGCCCCAGCATTTT. Residues: CASSLQVNQPQHF.

The chain couples TRBV2 to TRBJ2-7; 11 bases map to TRBD2. The length of the CDR3 is 15 residues. With V trimmed by 6 bases and J by 6 bases, 10 bases remained unmatched. Germline V gene sequence: CDR1 SNHLY, CDR2 FYNNEI. CDR3 protein: CASSLFSGRESEQYF. CDR3 coding DNA: TGTGCCAGCAGCCTCTTTAGCGGGAGGGAGTCCGAGCAGTACTTC.

V gene TRBV2 combines with J gene TRBJ1-1; no clear D. CDR3 length: 12 amino acids. Germline CDR1 SNHLY, CDR2 FYNNEI. V gave up 5 bases and J gave up 10 bases, with 14 bases separating them. CDR3 residues: CASSRVARGAFF. The CDR3 region has the DNA TGTGCCAGCAGTCGGGTCGCGCGTGGAGCTTTCTTT.

The J gene is TRBJ2-7, the V gene TRBV3-1 (or the pseudogene TRBV3-2); D gene unclear. The V and J ends lost 3 bases and 2 bases respectively, with 11 bases between them. The CDR3 runs 14 residues. Germline CDR1 is LGHDT and CDR2 is YNNKEL (reference sequence). CDR3 residues: CASSHRSTAYEQYF. In nucleotides, the CDR3 is TGTGCCAGCAGCCACCGGTCTACAGCCTACGAGCAGTACTTC.

This clone was counted a single time. V and J are TRBV3-1 (or the pseudogene TRBV3-2) and TRBJ2-1; 7 bases are a match to TRBD1. With 5 bases clipped from V and 4 bases from J, the junction kept 11 bases outside the gene matches. The germline V gene has CDR1 LGHDT and CDR2 YNNKEL (reference sequence). The CDR3 loop spans 16 amino acids. The CDR3 DNA is TGTGCCAGCAGCGGGTACACAGGGGATACGTACAATGAGCAGTTCTTC. Encoded protein: CASSGYTGDTYNEQFF.

The chain recombines TRBV5-4 with TRBJ2-3; D unresolved. Looked up from germline, CDR1 is SGHNT and CDR2 is YYREEE (reference sequence). The V end lost 4 bases, the J end lost 1 base, and 7 bases lay between the germline ends. The CDR3 loop spans 13 amino acids. CDR3 coding DNA: TGTGCCAGCAGCATGCTAGGCACAGATACGCAGTATTTT. It specifies CASSMLGTDTQYF.

This rearrangement joins TRBV7-9 to TRBJ1-4; 9 bases line up with TRBD1. The CDR3 totals 14 residues. Trimming took 5 bases from V and 8 from J; bases not matched to a gene: 6. CDR1 is SEHNR, CDR2 FQNEAQ, per germline (reference sequence). The CDR3: CASSRDRVREKLFF. In DNA form, the CDR3 reads TGTGCCAGCAGCCGGGACAGGGTGAGAGAAAAACTGTTTTTT.

The V gene is TRBV7-2, the J gene TRBJ2-3, with 7 bases fitting TRBD1. This CDR3 region has 15 residues. Trimming took 1 base from V and 2 from J; bases not matched to a gene: 3. Germline V gene lookup returns CDR1 SGHTA and CDR2 FQGNSA. CDR3 amino acids: CASSLDRGPTDTQYF. The CDR3 DNA reads TGTGCCAGCAGCTTAGACAGGGGTCCCACAGATACGCAGTATTTT. The whole variable domain, filled in from reference TRBV7-2 and TRBJ2-3, reads GAGVSQSPSNKVTEKGKDVELRCDPISGHTALYWYRQSLGQGLEFLIYFQGNSAPDKSGLPSDRFSAERTGGSVSTLTIQRTQQEDSAVYLCASSLDRGPTDTQYFGPGTRLTVL.

The chain uses TRBV12-3 or TRBV12-4 and TRBJ2-5; no clear D. This CDR3 has 11 residues. Trimming stripped 4 bases from V and 1 base from J, with 1 base between. This chain's CDR3 is CASSSQETQYF. The CDR3 region has the DNA TGTGCCAGCAGTTCCCAAGAGACCCAGTACTTC.

The CDR3 protein is CASSYVSNSYEQYF. CDR3 bases: TGTGCCAGCAGTTACGTCAGTAACAGCTACGAGCAGTACTTC. The chain couples TRBV6-5 to TRBJ2-7; D is ambiguous. The V and J ends lost 2 bases and 3 bases respectively, with 11 bases between them. Germline loops: CDR1 MNHEY, CDR2 SVGAGI. This CDR3 spans 14 amino acids.

Concerning this clone itself: The germline gene is not matched at one end of the junction; a read error may be the cause. The chain recombines TRBV5-6 with TRBJ1-2, with D unclear. The CDR3 length is 14 residues. Germline lookup yields CDR1 SGHDT and CDR2 YYEEEE. DNA for the CDR3: TGTGCCAGCAGCTTGGGTCGCAGTCGGGTACGGTTGGGCTTC. It codes for CASSLGRSRVRLGF.

This rearrangement joins TRBV7-2 to TRBJ2-1, with 9 bases aligning to TRBD2. V gave up 2 bases and J gave up 3 bases; unmatched junction bases: 2. The CDR3 length is 15 residues. Germline values: CDR1 SGHTA, CDR2 FQGNSA. The CDR3, as DNA: TGTGCCAGCAGCTTAAGCGGGGGGCTCTACAATGAGCAGTTCTTC. Protein product: CASSLSGGLYNEQFF. Full variable domain (outside the CDR3, taken from reference TRBV7-2 and TRBJ2-1): GAGVSQSPSNKVTEKGKDVELRCDPISGHTALYWYRQSLGQGLEFLIYFQGNSAPDKSGLPSDRFSAERTGGSVSTLTIQRTQQEDSAVYLCASSLSGGLYNEQFFGPGTRLTVL.

The sample holds a few counts of this clone. The chain combines TRBV27 with TRBJ2-5; D is possibly TRBD1 (6 bases). Trimming cost V 0 bases and J 1 base, with 9 bases left between them. Germline CDR1 reads MNHEY; CDR2 reads SMNVEV (reference sequence). The length of the CDR3 is 15 residues. The CDR3 here is CASSLSTGIQETQYF. DNA of the CDR3: TGTGCCAGCAGTTTATCGACAGGTATCCAAGAGACCCAGTACTTC.

In this sample, this clone turned up once. The chain joins TRBV18 to TRBJ2-1; D gene uncertain. Germline V gene data show CDR1 as KGHSH and CDR2 as LQKENI. V was trimmed by 2 bases and J by 3 bases, leaving 14 bases between them. CDR3 length equals 16 residues. DNA of the CDR3: TGTGCCAGCTCACCAAGGCCTCTGGCTGGCTACAATGAGCAGTTCTTC. Translating it yields CASSPRPLAGYNEQFF.

J is TRBJ1-6 and V is TRBV28, with D tentatively TRBD1 (6 bases). Germline V CDR1 and CDR2: MDHEN, SYDVKM. The CDR3 spans 14 residues. Trimming removed 6 bases from V and 4 bases from J, with 10 bases in between. CDR3 nucleotides: TGTGCCAGCAGACCACAGGGATATAATTCACCCCTCCACTTT. It yields the protein CASRPQGYNSPLHF.

Only one count was recorded for this clone. The chain employs TRBV5-1 and TRBJ2-1; TRBD1 might be the D (5 bases). Germline V CDR1 and CDR2: SGHRS, YFSETQ. Deletions cut 2 bases from V and 7 bases from J, with 10 bases between. There are 13 residues in the CDR3. The CDR3 region has the DNA TGCGCCAGCAGCTTCTCAGGGTATAATGAGCAGTTCTTC. It translates to CASSFSGYNEQFF.

The chain combines TRBV7-9 with TRBJ2-7; 15 nucleotides match TRBD2. This CDR3 contains 16 residues. CDR1 is SEHNR and CDR2 is FQNEAQ in the germline V gene (reference sequence). Trimming cost V 5 bases and J 4 bases; bases outside gene matches: 6. DNA of the CDR3: TGTGCCAGCAGCCTGGGACTAGCGGGAGGCACATACGAGCAGTACTTC. Translated, it gives CASSLGLAGGTYEQYF.